The rows below give T cell receptor beta chains drawn from one sample of a study of blood T cell repertoires in COVID-19. Libraries were prepared by immunoSEQ multiplex PCR; TCRdb keeps only in-frame clonotypes and omits some of them. In the table there are 300,000 to 400,000 clones, 70% to 90% of which are singletons. The sample was PBMCs or T cells enriched from blood (not recorded which). These receptors were taken from a woman between 40 and 50 years old with acute COVID-19. Both conserved end residues are part of each CDR3. D genes are given only for firm matches. Clone size is shown for a subset of rows, as once, few, many or a class of expanded clone.

v_call	j_call	d_call	clone_size	cdr3_nt	cdr3_aa
TRBV2	TRBJ1-6	NA	NA	TGTGCCAGCAAAGATTATGGGCAGATACACTCACCCCTCCACTTT	CASKDYGQIHSPLHF
TRBV7-9	TRBJ2-6	TRBD1	NA	TGTGCCAGCATCCATTGGGGGACAGGGTACTCTGGGGCCAACGTCCTGACTTTC	CASIHWGTGYSGANVLTF
TRBV10-3	TRBJ1-3	NA	NA	TGTGCCATCAGTGAAGGAACAGCAACCGCCGGAAACACCATATATTTT	CAISEGTATAGNTIYF
TRBV6-5	TRBJ1-1	TRBD1	NA	TGTGCCAGCAGCCGGGGACAGGGGGTCGCTGAAGCTTTCTTT	CASSRGQGVAEAFF
TRBV28	TRBJ2-1	NA	NA	TGTGCCAGCAGTTCCCCCTTGGACAGTTACAATGAGCAGTTCTTC	CASSSPLDSYNEQFF
TRBV5-1	TRBJ2-3	NA	once	TGCGCCAGCAGCGAGGCCACAGATACGCAGTATTTT	CASSEATDTQYF
TRBV24-1	TRBJ1-2	NA	NA	TGTGCCACCAGTGATGGGGCAGCGACTTTCTATGGCTACACCTTC	CATSDGAATFYGYTF
TRBV7-2	TRBJ2-5	NA	NA	TGTGCCAGCAGCCCTAAAGCGGGTAGAGAGACCCAGTACTTC	CASSPKAGRETQYF
TRBV2	TRBJ2-7	TRBD1	NA	TGTGCCAGCAGTGAAGGTTTTTGGGACAGCTCCTACGAGCAGTACTTC	CASSEGFWDSSYEQYF
TRBV7-2	TRBJ1-6	TRBD1	NA	TGTGCCAGCAGCACCCGGACAGGGGTGGGGTCACCCCTCCACTTT	CASSTRTGVGSPLHF
TRBV2	TRBJ1-5	NA	NA	TGTGCCAGCAGTGGAGGGCCCAATCAGCCCCAGCATTTT	CASSGGPNQPQHF
TRBV6-1	TRBJ1-5	TRBD1	NA	TGTGCCAGCAGTGAAATAGACAGGGCTAGTCAGCCCCAGCATTTT	CASSEIDRASQPQHF
TRBV3-1/TRBV3-2	TRBJ1-1	TRBD1	NA	TGTGCCAGCCCGGAGGGGGCCCCGGGCACTGAAGCTTTCTTT	CASPEGAPGTEAFF
TRBV4-1	TRBJ2-3	NA	NA	TGCGCCAGCAGCCAAGAACCTACCTTTTACGGGGGGCGACCTAGCACAGATACGCAGTATTTT	CASSQEPTFYGGRPSTDTQYF
TRBV27	TRBJ2-7	TRBD1	once	TGTGCCAGCAGGACTATGCCGGGACAGGGCCCCTACGAGCAGTACTTC	CASRTMPGQGPYEQYF
TRBV2	TRBJ1-6	TRBD1	NA	TGTGCCAGCAGTGTTGACAGGGGCAGCTCCTATAATTCACCCCTCCACTTT	CASSVDRGSSYNSPLHF
TRBV29-1	TRBJ2-2	NA	once	TGCAGCGTTCGGGACTACACCGGGGAGCTGTTTTTT	CSVRDYTGELFF
TRBV10-2	TRBJ1-4	NA	NA	TGCGCCAGCAGTGAGTCCCAGAGGCGTAATGAAAAACTGTTTTTT	CASSESQRRNEKLFF
TRBV7-2	TRBJ2-7	TRBD1	NA	TGTGCCAGCAGCATTAACCCGGGACAGGCCTACGAGCAGTACTTC	CASSINPGQAYEQYF
TRBV25-1	TRBJ2-7	TRBD1	NA	TGTGCCAGCAGTGATCGGGACAGGTCGTACGAGCAGTACTTC	CASSDRDRSYEQYF
TRBV10-3	TRBJ1-2	NA	NA	TGTGCCATCAACACTTGGGAGGGCCTAGGCTACACCTTC	CAINTWEGLGYTF
TRBV10-3	TRBJ1-4	NA	NA	TGTGCCATCAGCACCCCAGGGGAGGGTGAAAAACTGTTTTTT	CAISTPGEGEKLFF
TRBV28	TRBJ2-5	NA	NA	TGTGCCAGCAGTTTATTCGGAGAGACCCAGTACTTC	CASSLFGETQYF
TRBV25-1	TRBJ1-1	NA	few	TGTGCCAGCAGTGACCCCTCAGGATACACTGAAGCTTTCTTT	CASSDPSGYTEAFF
TRBV24-1	TRBJ2-5	TRBD1	NA	TGTGCCACCAGTGAACCGAGACAGGGGGCGCTTGGAGGAGAGACCCAGTACTTC	CATSEPRQGALGGETQYF
TRBV10-3	TRBJ2-3	TRBD2	NA	TGTGCCATCTGGACAAGGAGACTAGCGGGAGAGAACATTAGCACAGATACGCAGTATTTT	CAIWTRRLAGENISTDTQYF
TRBV6-5	TRBJ1-2	NA	once	TGTGCCAGCAGTTACGGCCCGCCGATCTACTATGGCTACACCTTC	CASSYGPPIYYGYTF
TRBV6-1	TRBJ1-5	TRBD1	NA	TGTGCCAGCAGTGACGGACAGGGGGCGCGAGGTCAGCCCCAGCATTTT	CASSDGQGARGQPQHF
TRBV29-1	TRBJ1-5	TRBD1	NA	TGCAGCGTAGGGACAGGGAATAGCAATCAGCCCCAGCATTTT	CSVGTGNSNQPQHF
TRBV25-1	TRBJ2-1	TRBD1	few	TGTGCCAGCAGGGGCAGGGGGTCATACAATGAGCAGTTCTTC	CASRGRGSYNEQFF
TRBV6-1	TRBJ1-5	NA	once	TGTGCCAGCAGTGAAACCTGGGACTGGACGAGCGAAAAGCCCCAGCATTTT	CASSETWDWTSEKPQHF